This entry lists 31 T cell receptor beta chains sequenced from one sample in a study of breast tumors, draining lymph nodes, adjacent tissues. TCRdb re-derived calls from the multiplex PCR reads in MiXCR, one entry per CDR3 protein. The sample lists about 150,000 distinct CDR3 sequences, over 25% occurring once. The lymph nodes were axillary draining lymph nodes from breast cancer patients. Specimen: axillary lymph node tissue. These receptors came from a female donor with breast cancer. Some clones in this sample may be carry-over from other donors' samples.

In its sample, this clonotype was seen a few times. This may be a read error, as it is one base from a much larger clone. The chain links TRBV11-3 to TRBJ2-1; D is undetermined. V was shortened by 1 base and J by 9 bases, with 10 bases between the two germline ends. This CDR3 has 13 amino acids. From germline, CDR1 is SGHNT and CDR2 YENEEA. The CDR3 loop reads CASSLGTDSEQFF. DNA of the CDR3: TGTGCCAGCAGCTTAGGGACCGACTCTGAGCAGTTCTTC. The full variable domain, in which reference TRBV11-3 and TRBJ2-1 provide the parts outside the CDR3, is EAGVVQSPRYKIIEKKQPVAFWCNPISGHNTLYWYLQNLGQGPELLIRYENEEAVDDSQLPKDRFSAERLKGVDSTLKIQPAELGDSAVYLCASSLGTDSEQFFGPGTRLTVL.

This clonotype was counted at least ten times. The chain employs TRBV9 and TRBJ2-5, with TRBD1 matching 8 bases. Germline-derived CDR1 and CDR2 are SGDLS and YYNGEE. With V trimmed by 3 bases and J by 5 bases, 15 bases remained unmatched. CDR3 size: 17 residues. The CDR3: CASSGKTGVEVVETQYF. DNA of the CDR3: TGTGCCAGCAGCGGAAAGACAGGGGTTGAGGTTGTGGAGACCCAGTACTTC.

Many counts were recorded for this clonotype. The chain is built from TRBV20-1 and TRBJ1-6, with 7 bases that match TRBD1. This CDR3 has 18 residues. V dropped 3 bases and J dropped 0; count of bases not matched to a gene: 11. Germline values: CDR1 DFQATT, CDR2 SNEGSKA (reference sequence). CDR3 region: CSASRGTVLSSYNSPLHF. The CDR3, as DNA: TGCAGTGCTAGTAGGGGGACAGTACTGAGCTCCTATAATTCACCCCTCCACTTT.

This clonotype was picked up a small number of times. The V call is TRBV7-2, the J call TRBJ1-1; D might be TRBD1 (6 bases). Germline V gives CDR1 SGHTA, CDR2 FQGNSA. The germline V and J ends were trimmed by 4 bases and 8 bases, with 20 bases remaining between them. This CDR3 is built from 15 residues. Here the CDR3 reads CASSSDGQRFSEAFF. The CDR3 nucleotides read TGTGCCAGCAGCTCGGACGGACAGCGATTTTCGGAAGCTTTCTTT.

This clonotype was counted many times. The chain carries TRBV7-9 and TRBJ1-4; 7 bases map to TRBD1. The CDR3 contains 14 residues. Trimming removed 3 bases from V and 4 bases from J; junction bases left unmatched: 2. Germline-derived CDR1 and CDR2 are SEHNR and FQNEAQ (reference sequence). The CDR3 coding sequence is TGTGCCAGCAGCTTCGGGACAGATAATGAAAAACTGTTTTTT. It translates to CASSFGTDNEKLFF. The full variable domain, with the rest looked up from reference TRBV7-9 and TRBJ1-4, is DTGVSQNPRHKITKRGQNVTFRCDPISEHNRLYWYRQTLGQGPEFLTYFQNEAQLEKSRLLSDRFSAERPKGSFSTLEIQRTEQGDSAMYLCASSFGTDNEKLFFGSGTQLSVL.

This chain connects TRBV3-1 to TRBJ1-2, with D perhaps matching TRBD1 (5 bases). The germline V gene encodes CDR1 LGHDT and CDR2 YNNKEL (reference sequence). This CDR3 contains 17 residues. The V end was cut by 1 base, the J end by 4 bases, with 19 bases between. The CDR3 loop is CASSQGLGGTGVYGYTF. For the CDR3, the DNA is TGTGCCAGCAGCCAAGGCTTGGGGGGGACGGGGGTCTATGGCTACACCTTC.

This clonotype was found many times. The genes are TRBV11-2 and TRBJ2-2; possibly TRBD1 for D (6 bases). Trimming left V 1 base short and J 0 bases short, with 21 bases between. The CDR3 spans 20 residues. Germline CDR1 and CDR2: SGHAT and FQNNGV. DNA for the CDR3: TGTGCCAGCAGCTTAGGTACCCTCCCTATGACAGGAACGAACACCGGGGAGCTGTTTTTT. It yields the protein CASSLGTLPMTGTNTGELFF.

This clonotype came up many times. V usage is TRBV18 and J usage is TRBJ2-7; the match to TRBD1 covers 10 bases. The junction had 4 bases not matched to a gene; V was cut back by 4 bases and J by 7 bases. Germline CDR1 and CDR2: KGHSH and LQKENI. The CDR3 contains 13 residues. The CDR3 reads CASSRQGAGEQYV. In DNA form, the CDR3 reads TGTGCCAGCTCACGACAGGGGGCGGGTGAGCAGTACGTC.

This clonotype showed up just a few times. This may stem from a read error, because a much larger clone lies one nucleotide away. The chain couples TRBV7-9 to TRBJ2-5; D is perhaps TRBD2 (5 bases). Per the germline V gene, CDR1 is SEHNR and CDR2 is FQNEAQ (reference sequence). V lost 2 bases, J lost 5 bases, and 12 bases lay in between. The CDR3 covers 14 residues. This CDR3 reads CASSLQEDWETQYF. CDR3 nucleotides: TGTGCCAGCAGCTTACAGGAGGATTGGGAGACCCAGTACTTC. The whole variable domain, filled in from reference TRBV7-9 and TRBJ2-5, reads DTGVSQNPRHKITKRGQNVTFRCDPISEHNRLYWYRQTLGQGPEFLTYFQNEAQLEKSRLLSDRFSAERPKGSFSTLEIQRTEQGDSAMYLCASSLQEDWETQYFGPGTRLLVL.

This clonotype has a handful of counts. A much bigger clone sits one base away, suggesting this may be a read error. The chain uses TRBV20-1 and TRBJ2-7, with 10 bases matching TRBD2. Germline V gives CDR1 DFQATT, CDR2 SNEGSKA (reference sequence). This CDR3 is built from 14 residues. Unmatched junction bases numbered 12, after V lost 7 bases and J lost 6 bases. CDR3 nucleotide sequence: TGCAGTGTACCAAGCGGGGGGGCCATATCCGAGCAGTACTTC. This gives the protein CSVPSGGAISEQYF.

This clonotype was observed at least ten times. This sequence joins TRBV5-1 and TRBJ1-2; D is perhaps TRBD1 (5 bases). CDR3 length: 15 residues. CDR1 and CDR2 from the germline V gene are SGHRS and YFSETQ. V was trimmed by 0 bases and J by 4 bases, leaving 13 bases between them. The CDR3 sequence: CASSLGGVTSYGYTF. The CDR3 DNA is TGCGCCAGCAGCTTGGGGGGGGTGACAAGCTATGGCTACACCTTC.

A word on this clonotype: This clone may be a read error of a much larger clone one base away. The chain combines TRBV28 with TRBJ2-7; 7 nucleotides agree with TRBD2. In germline, CDR1 is MDHEN, CDR2 SYDVKM. V gave up 2 bases and J gave up 8 bases; unmatched junction bases: 18. The length of the CDR3 is 17 residues. CDR3 sequence: CASSLSGAGRAIYKQYF. The CDR3 DNA is TGTGCCAGCAGTTTAAGCGGGGCGGGGAGGGCCATTTACAAGCAGTACTTC.

The V call is TRBV7-2, the J call TRBJ2-5; TRBD2 matches 12 bases. This CDR3 region has 19 residues. The ends lost 5 bases at V and 6 bases at J; junction bases unmatched: 19. The germline V gene encodes CDR1 SGHTA and CDR2 FQGNSA. In DNA form, the CDR3 reads TGTGCCAGCAGCCCGAATCGGCTAGCGGGGGGGCCCCACGCGAAGACCCAGTACTTC. Protein sequence: CASSPNRLAGGPHAKTQYF.

This chain joins TRBV19 and TRBJ1-1; D gene unclear. The V and J ends lost 5 bases and 2 bases respectively, with 12 bases between them. The CDR3 loop spans 14 amino acids. Germline-derived CDR1 and CDR2 are LNHDA and SQIVND (reference sequence). The CDR3 DNA sequence: TGTGCCAGTAGTCTCCCGAGTTCCAACACTGAAGCTTTCTTT. This gives the protein CASSLPSSNTEAFF.

The chain links TRBV29-1 to TRBJ1-3; D not resolved. V lost 4 bases and J 5 bases, leaving 0 bases between the germline ends. The CDR3 is 9 amino acids. Germline values: CDR1 SQVTM, CDR2 ANQGSEA. CDR3 DNA sequence: TGCAGCGTTGGAAACACCATATATTTT. This encodes CSVGNTIYF.

This clonotype was detected only once. The chain uses TRBV10-3 and TRBJ1-6, with TRBD1 matching 9 bases. Germline V lookup: CDR1 ENHRY, CDR2 SYGVKD. CDR3 length equals 13 residues. With 10 bases clipped from V and 9 bases from J, the junction kept 7 bases outside the gene matches. The CDR3 spells CATTGTGSSPLHF. The CDR3 region has the DNA TGTGCCACCACCGGGACAGGGTCTTCACCCCTCCACTTT.

The gene calls are TRBV2 and TRBJ1-6, with TRBD1 identical over 7 bases. CDR3 length: 15 residues. Germline CDR1 SNHLY, CDR2 FYNNEI. Trimming took 3 bases from V and 5 from J; bases not matched to a gene: 4. CDR3 loop: CASSDRGTNNSPLHF. The DNA for the CDR3 is TGTGCCAGCAGTGACAGGGGGACGAATAATTCACCCCTCCACTTT.

A word on this clonotype: A much bigger clone sits one base away, suggesting this may be a read error. In DNA form, the CDR3 reads TGTGCTAGTGGAGAACAGGGAATTAGTTGGAATCAGCCCCGGCATTTT. Amino acids: CASGEQGISWNQPRHF. V and J are TRBV12-5 and TRBJ1-5; D perhaps matches TRBD1 (6 bases). Looked up from germline, CDR1 is LGHNT and CDR2 is FRNRAP. The CDR3 is 16 amino acids.

The sample holds many counts of this clonotype. The J gene is TRBJ1-5, the V gene TRBV12-5; the D is unclear. Germline loops: CDR1 LGHNT, CDR2 FRNRAP. V was pared by 2 bases and J by 0 bases, with 2 bases between. The CDR3 is made up of 13 amino acids. CDR3 region: CASGLSSNQPQHF. In DNA form, the CDR3 reads TGTGCTAGTGGTTTGTCTAGCAATCAGCCCCAGCATTTT. Full variable domain (missing parts from reference TRBV12-5 and TRBJ1-5): DARVTQTPRHKVTEMGQEVTMRCQPILGHNTVFWYRQTMMQGLELLAYFRNRAPLDDSGMPKDRFSAEMPDATLATLKIQPSEPRDSAVYFCASGLSSNQPQHFGDGTRLSIL.

Remarks on this clonotype: This may come from a read error, since a much larger clone is one base off. This rearrangement joins TRBV7-9 to TRBJ2-1, with 13 bases identical to TRBD2. Germline trimming cut 5 bases from V and 8 bases from J; bases unmatched to any gene: 0. This CDR3 region has 13 residues. Germline V gene lookup returns CDR1 SEHNR and CDR2 FQNEAQ (reference sequence). CDR3: CASSGLAGDEQFF. The DNA of the CDR3 is TGTGCCAGCAGCGGACTAGCGGGGGATGAGCAGTTCTTC.

This clonotype was seen many times. This sequence joins TRBV20-1 and TRBJ2-7; D could derive from TRBD1 or TRBD2 (5 bases each). CDR1 and CDR2 from the germline V gene are DFQATT and SNEGSKA (reference sequence). The CDR3 length is 17 residues. V shed 0 bases and J shed 3 bases, with 21 bases lying between them. In nucleotides, the CDR3 is TGCAGTGCTAGAGACTTCCCCCGGGACGGCGCGTTCTACGAGCAGTACTTC. Translated, it gives CSARDFPRDGAFYEQYF.

There are many counts of this clonotype. The chain is built from TRBV28 and TRBJ2-5; maybe TRBD1 (6 bases). V shed 7 bases and J shed 1 base, with 16 bases lying between them. The CDR3 extends over 15 amino acids. CDR1 and CDR2 from the germline V gene are MDHEN and SYDVKM. This chain's CDR3 is CASKRYRAVQETQYF. The DNA for the CDR3 is TGTGCCAGCAAGAGGTACAGGGCAGTCCAAGAGACCCAGTACTTC.

This clonotype has a count of ten or more. The chain links TRBV11-3 to TRBJ2-5; no firm D call. The CDR3 length is 13 residues. Germline values: CDR1 SGHNT, CDR2 YENEEA. V shed 1 base and J shed 5 bases, with 8 bases lying between them. The CDR3 nucleotides read TGTGCCAGCAGCTTAGGCCTCCGGGAGACCCAGTACTTC. It is translated as CASSLGLRETQYF.

This clonotype was counted at least ten times. J is TRBJ2-5 and V is TRBV3-1, with D perhaps matching TRBD1 or TRBD2 (5 bases each). Trimming removed 5 bases from V and 4 bases from J, with 11 bases in between. CDR1 and CDR2 from the germline V gene are LGHDT and YNNKEL (reference sequence). This CDR3 contains 13 residues. CDR3 in DNA: TGTGCCAGCAGCTCCCGGGACGCAGAGACCCAGTACTTC. Translated: CASSSRDAETQYF.

This clonotype appeared many times. The V call is TRBV7-9, the J call TRBJ2-1, with 7 bases matching TRBD2. Germline V gene sequence: CDR1 SEHNR, CDR2 FQNEAQ (reference sequence). Trimming at V came to 5 bases and at J to 10 bases, leaving 5 bases not matched to a gene. The CDR3 runs to 12 residues. The CDR3 protein is CASSAGTKEQFF. Written as DNA, the CDR3 is TGTGCCAGCAGCGCAGGGACTAAAGAGCAGTTCTTC.

In its sample, this clonotype was seen a few times. The V and J genes are TRBV6-6 and TRBJ2-7; TRBD2 agrees at 9 bases. Germline V gene data show CDR1 as MNHNY and CDR2 as SVGAGI (reference sequence). The CDR3 spans 15 residues. The V segment lost 5 bases and the J segment 7 bases; nucleotides outside the gene matches: 12. CDR3 sequence reads: CASSDMAGGGGEQYF. The CDR3 nucleotides read TGTGCCAGCAGTGACATGGCGGGGGGGGGTGGAGAGCAGTACTTC.

Comment on this clonotype: Germline is not matched at one junction end, which may reflect a read error. V gene TRBV5-1 combines with J gene TRBJ2-5, with unresolved D. This CDR3 contains 14 residues. Germline assignment: CDR1 SGHRS and CDR2 YFSETQ. The CDR3 reads CASSTGGPQDTQYF. DNA for the CDR3: TGCGCCAGCAGCACTGGCGGACCGCAAGACACCCAGTACTTC. The full variable domain, rest sourced from reference TRBV5-1 and TRBJ2-5, is KAGVTQTPRYLIKTRGQQVTLSCSPISGHRSVSWYQQTPGQGLQFLFEYFSETQRNKGNFPGRFSGRQFSNSRSEMNVSTLELGDSALYLCASSTGGPQDTQYFGPGTRLLVL.

There are many counts of this clonotype. This chain uses TRBV15 with TRBJ2-1, with unresolved D. Trimming left V 0 bases short and J 0 bases short, with 3 bases between. This CDR3 spans 14 amino acids. The germline gives CDR1 LNHNV, CDR2 YYDKDF (reference sequence). The CDR3 sequence: CATSRESSYNEQFF. DNA of the CDR3: TGTGCCACCAGCAGAGAAAGCTCCTACAATGAGCAGTTCTTC.

In its sample, this clonotype was seen many times. V usage is TRBV20-1 and J usage is TRBJ1-5; TRBD1 aligns across 8 bases. The J segment lost 7 bases and the V segment lost 3 bases, leaving 14 bases of the junction unmatched. CDR1 DFQATT and CDR2 SNEGSKA come from the germline V gene (reference sequence). The CDR3 sequence is 16 residues long. DNA for the CDR3: TGCAGTGCTAGTTTTGAGAGCAGGGGGCGCGCACAGCCCCAGCATTTT. It yields the protein CSASFESRGRAQPQHF.

The table lists this clonotype with many counts. The V gene is TRBV30, the J gene TRBJ2-5, with TRBD2 as a possible D gene (6 bases). V was cut by 2 bases and J by 5 bases, with 18 bases left in between. The CDR3 loop spans 15 amino acids. Germline V gives CDR1 GTSNPN, CDR2 SVGIG (reference sequence). The chain's CDR3 is CAWSFPREEGETQYF. DNA of the CDR3: TGTGCCTGGAGTTTCCCCAGGGAGGAGGGCGAGACCCAGTACTTC.

This sequence joins TRBV7-3 and TRBJ2-3; 7 nucleotides match TRBD2. V lost 3 bases and J lost 2; bases outside the gene matches: 8. The CDR3 has 16 residues. Germline V gene data show CDR1 as SGHTA and CDR2 as FQGTGA. CDR3 DNA sequence: TGTGCCAGCAGCTTCAGACAAGCGGGACCCACAGATACGCAGTATTTT. It translates to CASSFRQAGPTDTQYF.